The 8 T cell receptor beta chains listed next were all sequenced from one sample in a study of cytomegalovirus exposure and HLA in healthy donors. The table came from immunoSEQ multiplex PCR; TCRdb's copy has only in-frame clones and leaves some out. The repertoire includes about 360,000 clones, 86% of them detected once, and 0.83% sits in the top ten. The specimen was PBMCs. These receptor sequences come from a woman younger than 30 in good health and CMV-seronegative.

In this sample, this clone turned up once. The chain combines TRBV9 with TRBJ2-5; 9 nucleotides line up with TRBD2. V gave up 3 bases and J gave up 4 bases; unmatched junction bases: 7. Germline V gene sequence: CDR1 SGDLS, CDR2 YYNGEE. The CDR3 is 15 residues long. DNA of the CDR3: TGTGCCAGCAGCGCCGGCGGGGGGGCCCGAGAGACCCAGTACTTC. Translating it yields CASSAGGGARETQYF.

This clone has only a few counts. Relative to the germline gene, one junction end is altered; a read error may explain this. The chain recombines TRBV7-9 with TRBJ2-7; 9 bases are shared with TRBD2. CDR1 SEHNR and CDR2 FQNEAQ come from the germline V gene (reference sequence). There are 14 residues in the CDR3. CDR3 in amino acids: CASSLAGSSYEQYF. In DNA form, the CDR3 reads TGTGCCAGCAGCCTAGCGGGGAGCTCCTACGAGCAGTACTTC.

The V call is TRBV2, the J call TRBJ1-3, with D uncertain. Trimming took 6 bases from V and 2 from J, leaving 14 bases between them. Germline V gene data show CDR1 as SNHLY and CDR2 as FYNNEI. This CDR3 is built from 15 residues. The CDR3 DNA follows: TGTGCCAGCAGGGAGATCTCGGGGACTGGAAACACCATATATTTT. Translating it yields CASREISGTGNTIYF.

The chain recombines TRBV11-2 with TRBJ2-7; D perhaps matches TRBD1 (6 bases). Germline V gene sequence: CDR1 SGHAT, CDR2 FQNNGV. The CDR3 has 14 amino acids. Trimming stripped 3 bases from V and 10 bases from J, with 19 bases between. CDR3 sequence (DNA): TGTGCCAGCAGCTTGGCTGGGGGCGAGGCACTACAGTACTTC. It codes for CASSLAGGEALQYF.

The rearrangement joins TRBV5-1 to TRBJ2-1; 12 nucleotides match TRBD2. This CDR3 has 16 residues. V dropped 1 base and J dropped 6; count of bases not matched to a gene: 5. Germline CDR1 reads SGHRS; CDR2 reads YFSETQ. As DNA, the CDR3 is TGCGCCAGCAGCTTGACTAGCGGGGGGCGAGCCAATGAGCAGTTCTTC. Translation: CASSLTSGGRANEQFF. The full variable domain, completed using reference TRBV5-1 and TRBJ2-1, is KAGVTQTPRYLIKTRGQQVTLSCSPISGHRSVSWYQQTPGQGLQFLFEYFSETQRNKGNFPGRFSGRQFSNSRSEMNVSTLELGDSALYLCASSLTSGGRANEQFFGPGTRLTVL.

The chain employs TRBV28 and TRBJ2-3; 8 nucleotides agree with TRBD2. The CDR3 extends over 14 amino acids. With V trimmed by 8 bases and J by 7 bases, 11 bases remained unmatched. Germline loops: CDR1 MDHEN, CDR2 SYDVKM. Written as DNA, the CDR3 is TGTGCCAGCTCCCCAAGGGGACTAGTAAATACGCAGTATTTT. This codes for CASSPRGLVNTQYF. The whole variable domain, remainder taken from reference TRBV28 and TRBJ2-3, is DVKVTQSSRYLVKRTGEKVFLECVQDMDHENMFWYRQDPGLGLRLIYFSYDVKMKEKGDIPEGYSVSREKKERFSLILESASTNQTSMYLCASSPRGLVNTQYFGPGTRLTVL.

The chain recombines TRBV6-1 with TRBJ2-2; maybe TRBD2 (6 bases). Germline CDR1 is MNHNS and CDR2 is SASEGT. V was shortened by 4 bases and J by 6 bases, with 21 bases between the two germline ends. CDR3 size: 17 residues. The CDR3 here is CASSALGTGEVAGELFF. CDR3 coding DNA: TGTGCCAGCAGTGCCTTGGGGACCGGGGAGGTTGCCGGGGAGCTGTTTTTT.

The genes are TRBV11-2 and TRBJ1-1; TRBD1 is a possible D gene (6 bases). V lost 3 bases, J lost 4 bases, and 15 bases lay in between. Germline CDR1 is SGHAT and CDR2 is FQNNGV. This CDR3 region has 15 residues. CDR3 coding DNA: TGTGCCAGCAGCTTGGGACACTCCGAAATCACTGAAGCTTTCTTT. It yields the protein CASSLGHSEITEAFF.